Listed below are T cell receptor beta chains from one sample, sequenced in a study of B cell selection in AIRE deficiency. Data came from immunoSEQ multiplex PCR; TCRdb stores just in-frame clones and leaves some out. The top ten hold around 0.22% of the sample, which has fewer than 30,000 clones, roughly 95% seen once. The source material was CD4+CD127+ conventional T cells sorted from PBMCs. The receptors here all came from a human donor in good health. The CDR3 runs from the conserved cysteine through the conserved F or W. A D gene is named only where the DNA matches it firmly. A row's size may be missing; if present it is once, few, many or a size class.

v_gene	d_gene	abundance	j_gene	CDR3aa	CDR3nt
TRBV6-5	TRBD2	NA	TRBJ2-5	CASSYSGGDETQYF	TGTGCCAGCAGTTACTCGGGGGGGGACGAGACCCAGTACTTC
TRBV7-9	NA	NA	TRBJ1-1	CASSLEPSMGTEAFF	TGTGCCAGCAGCTTAGAGCCATCCATGGGCACTGAAGCTTTCTTT
TRBV6-1	TRBD1	NA	TRBJ1-2	CASSGHDPGTGWFGYTF	TGTGCCAGCAGTGGACACGACCCCGGGACAGGGTGGTTCGGCTACACCTTC
TRBV28	NA	NA	TRBJ2-3	CASSFGGGHTDTQYF	TGTGCCAGCAGTTTTGGGGGAGGTCACACAGATACGCAGTATTTT
TRBV19	NA	NA	TRBJ1-1	CASSIFPGASQLNTEAFF	TGTGCCAGTAGTATTTTTCCAGGCGCGAGCCAGCTGAACACTGAAGCTTTCTTT
TRBV19	NA	NA	TRBJ1-4	CASRSSGRYNEKLFF	TGTGCCAGTAGGTCCTCGGGACGGTATAATGAAAAACTGTTTTTT
TRBV6-6	NA	NA	TRBJ2-7	CASGGLPLEQYF	TGTGCCAGCGGAGGACTACCACTCGAGCAGTACTTC
TRBV28	NA	NA	TRBJ2-2	CASSLWDRNTGELFF	TGTGCCAGCAGTTTATGGGACAGGAACACCGGGGAGCTGTTTTTT
TRBV21-1	NA	NA	TRBJ2-5	CASSIGTSEIKRYQETQYF	TGTGCCAGCAGCATCGGGACTAGCGAAATAAAGAGGTACCAAGAGACCCAGTACTTC
TRBV6-5	NA	NA	TRBJ1-1	CASSRDTEAFF	TGTGCCAGCAGTAGAGACACTGAAGCTTTCTTT
TRBV28	NA	NA	TRBJ2-1	CASSPLPGLGDEQFF	TGTGCCAGCAGTCCCCTTCCGGGCTTGGGGGATGAGCAGTTCTTC
TRBV5-6	NA	NA	TRBJ2-1	CASSLGVRGVSNEQFF	TGTGCCAGCAGCTTGGGCGTCAGGGGGGTTTCCAATGAGCAGTTCTTC
TRBV7-5	NA	once	TRBJ1-5	CVRSSGAERSNPNRSQPQHF	TGTGTCAGAAGCTCCGGGGCGGAGAGAAGCAATCCAAATCGGAGTCAGCCCCAGCATTTT
TRBV7-3	NA	NA	TRBJ1-1	CASGSGRENTEAFF	TGTGCCAGCGGGTCGGGGCGGGAGAACACTGAAGCTTTCTTT
TRBV19	TRBD2	few	TRBJ2-3	CATSTSGYTDTQYF	TGTGCCACTTCGACTAGCGGATACACAGATACGCAGTATTTT
TRBV27	NA	once	TRBJ1-5	CASRTRALDSNQPQHF	TGTGCCAGCAGAACCCGGGCCCTAGATAGCAATCAGCCCCAGCATTTT
TRBV21-1	NA	NA	TRBJ1-3	CASTHIPGPLFTTPRTGNTIYF	TGTGCCAGCACCCACATCCCCGGTCCGCTATTTACTACCCCCAGGACTGGAAACACCATATATTTT
TRBV7-9	NA	NA	TRBJ1-3	CASSLNGNTIYF	TGTGCCAGCAGCTTAAATGGAAACACCATATATTTT
TRBV7-8	NA	NA	TRBJ1-6	CASSLGDSPLHF	TGTGCCAGCAGCTTAGGGGATTCACCCCTCCACTTT
TRBV6-1	NA	NA	TRBJ1-2	CASSEVPLVSYGYTF	TGTGCCAGCAGTGAAGTACCACTCGTGAGCTATGGCTACACCTTC
TRBV15	TRBD1	NA	TRBJ1-1	CATSRDPRGFGPRNTEAFF	TGTGCCACCAGCAGAGATCCCAGGGGGTTTGGACCGCGGAACACTGAAGCTTTCTTT
TRBV5-1	NA	NA	TRBJ2-7	CASSLEGISSYEQYF	TGCGCCAGCAGCTTGGAAGGGATTAGCTCCTACGAGCAGTACTTC
TRBV18	TRBD1	NA	TRBJ2-1	CASQPLTGGSYNEQFF	TGTGCCAGTCAACCCCTGACAGGGGGCTCCTACAATGAGCAGTTCTTC
TRBV10-3	NA	NA	TRBJ2-2	CAISESGGELFF	TGTGCCATCAGTGAGTCAGGTGGGGAGCTGTTTTTT
TRBV4-1	TRBD1	once	TRBJ1-1	CASSQAPVQQGVGMNTEAFF	TGCGCCAGCAGCCAAGCCCCCGTCCAACAGGGGGTCGGGATGAACACTGAAGCTTTCTTT
TRBV7-2	NA	NA	TRBJ1-3	CASSTDSSGNTIYF	TGTGCCAGCAGCACTGACAGTTCGGGAAACACCATATATTTT
TRBV6-1	NA	NA	TRBJ2-4	CASSVILGQNGAKNIQYF	TGTGCCAGCAGTGTCATTTTGGGGCAAAACGGAGCCAAAAACATTCAGTACTTC
TRBV6-5	TRBD1	once	TRBJ2-7	CASTSGQGREQYF	TGTGCCAGCACCTCGGGACAGGGGCGCGAGCAGTACTTC
TRBV5-4	TRBD2	NA	TRBJ2-2	CASSPGGRGVGELFF	TGTGCCAGCAGCCCCGGCGGGAGAGGGGTCGGGGAGCTGTTTTTT
TRBV28	TRBD1	NA	TRBJ1-1	CASRSGGPMNTEAFF	TGTGCCAGCAGGTCAGGGGGCCCGATGAACACTGAAGCTTTCTTT